These T cell receptor beta chains were read from a single sample in a study of T cell responses to AZD1222 COVID-19 vaccine. Using immunoSEQ multiplex PCR, the repertoire was profiled, and TCRdb retains in-frame clones only, with some absent. Of about 170,000 clones listed, more than 90% are singletons. Material: peripheral blood, obtained on day 0 of AZD1222 vaccination. These receptor sequences come from an adult in good health. Each CDR3 is given with its conserved first and last residue. Each record gives: D gene, J gene, clone size, V gene, CDR3 protein, CDR3 DNA. A D gene is named only where the DNA matches it firmly. Clone size is given for some rows only: seen once, a few or many times, or a class if the clone is expanded.

- TRBJ1-2 - TRBV7-2 CASSLAFENYGYTF TGTGCCAGCAGCCTGGCTTTCGAGAACTATGGCTACACCTTC
- TRBJ1-1 once TRBV18 CASSRGSPMNTEAFF TGTGCCAGCTCTCGAGGCAGCCCCATGAACACTGAAGCTTTCTTT
- TRBJ2-1 - TRBV11-2 CASSLGGRGSSYNEQFF TGTGCCAGCAGCTTGGGGGGAAGAGGAAGCTCCTACAATGAGCAGTTCTTC
TRBD1 TRBJ1-5 - TRBV6-5 CASSHQGGLNQPQHF TGTGCCAGCAGTCACCAGGGGGGCTTAAATCAGCCCCAGCATTTT
- TRBJ2-7 - TRBV5-1 CASSETGVSYEQYF TGCGCCAGCAGCGAGACAGGTGTTTCCTACGAGCAGTACTTC
- TRBJ2-7 - TRBV12-2 CASRPSGPARGSEQYF TGTGCAAGTCGCCCCAGCGGGCCCGCCCGGGGTTCCGAGCAGTACTTC
- TRBJ1-2 - TRBV7-2 CASSFYRSPYGYTF TGTGCCAGCAGCTTCTACAGGAGTCCCTATGGCTACACCTTC
- TRBJ2-7 - TRBV6-5 CASSYSIYGTYEQYF TGTGCCAGCAGTTACTCGATTTACGGAACCTACGAGCAGTACTTC
TRBD2 TRBJ2-1 - TRBV7-3 CASSPRLAGPYNEQFF TGTGCCAGCAGCCCGCGACTAGCGGGACCCTACAATGAGCAGTTCTTC
- TRBJ2-7 - TRBV28 CASSLVAEQYF TGTGCCAGCAGTTTGGTCGCCGAGCAGTACTTC
TRBD1 TRBJ2-4 - TRBV10-3 CAISGGVGTGGAENIQYF TGTGCCATCAGTGGAGGGGTAGGGACAGGGGGCGCGGAAAACATTCAGTACTTC
- TRBJ1-2 - TRBV12-3/TRBV12-4 CASSREAGRYTF TGTGCCAGCAGTCGCGAGGCGGGTCGGTACACCTTC
- TRBJ2-1 - TRBV6-2/TRBV6-3 CASSYMEMNGGNEQFF TGTGCCAGCAGTTACATGGAGATGAACGGGGGTAATGAGCAGTTCTTC
- TRBJ1-2 few TRBV19 CASSQRGVSTF TGTGCCAGTAGCCAAAGAGGGGTGAGCACCTTC
- TRBJ2-7 - TRBV5-6 CASSSGTSTYEQYF TGTGCCAGCAGCTCCGGGACATCCACCTACGAGCAGTACTTC
TRBD2 TRBJ2-3 - TRBV6-5 CASSYQGLATDTQYF TGTGCCAGCAGTTACCAGGGACTAGCAACAGATACGCAGTATTTT
- TRBJ2-3 - TRBV6-5 CASIPWGKGDTQYF TGTGCCAGCATTCCCTGGGGGAAGGGAGATACGCAGTATTTT
- TRBJ2-6 - TRBV15 CATSIGANVLTF TGTGCCACCTCGATCGGGGCCAACGTCCTGACTTTC
TRBD2 TRBJ2-2 - TRBV6-4 CASRGLAGDGELFF TGTGCCAGCAGGGGACTAGCGGGAGACGGGGAGCTGTTTTTT
- TRBJ1-2 - TRBV3-1/TRBV3-2 CASATGISGYTF TGTGCCAGCGCCACAGGGATTAGTGGCTACACCTTC
- TRBJ2-7 - TRBV4-2 CASSQDLVQSSYEQYF TGTGCCAGCAGCCAAGATCTGGTTCAGAGCTCCTACGAGCAGTACTTC
TRBD2 TRBJ2-5 - TRBV7-8 CASSSRLAGGWETQYF TGTGCCAGCAGCTCCAGACTAGCGGGGGGCTGGGAGACCCAGTACTTC
- TRBJ1-1 - TRBV5-1 CASSLDQGGRTEAFF TGCGCCAGCAGCTTGGACCAGGGTGGAAGAACTGAAGCTTTCTTT
- TRBJ1-1 - TRBV5-6 CASSLVRGPNTEAFF TGTGCCAGCAGCTTGGTTCGGGGGCCGAACACTGAAGCTTTCTTT
- TRBJ2-7 - TRBV10-3 CAISKDPAYEQYF TGTGCCATCAGCAAGGACCCAGCCTACGAGCAGTACTTC
TRBD1 TRBJ1-6 once TRBV30 CAWADRVGNSPLHF TGTGCCTGGGCCGACAGGGTTGGAAATTCACCCCTCCACTTT
TRBD2 TRBJ2-3 - TRBV7-2 CASSPTSGSADTQYF TGTGCCAGCAGTCCAACTAGCGGGAGCGCAGATACGCAGTATTTT
TRBD1 TRBJ1-2 once TRBV15 CATSRDPGTVPYGYTF TGTGCCACCAGCAGAGACCCCGGGACAGTCCCCTATGGCTACACCTTC
- TRBJ2-7 - TRBV6-2/TRBV6-3 CASSRNRAYEQYF TGTGCCAGCAGCCGCAACAGAGCCTACGAGCAGTACTTC
- TRBJ2-1 - TRBV5-1 CASSPPGSGAFEQFF TGCGCCAGCAGCCCACCCGGATCGGGAGCTTTTGAGCAGTTCTTC
- TRBJ2-7 few TRBV5-1 CASSLFGQGSYEQYF TGCGCCAGCAGCTTGTTTGGGCAGGGGTCCTACGAGCAGTACTTC
TRBD1 TRBJ1-1 - TRBV7-9 CASSLEGQLNTEAFF TGTGCCAGCAGCTTAGAGGGACAGCTGAACACTGAAGCTTTCTTT
- TRBJ2-2 once TRBV7-9 CAMWTGELFF TGTGCCATGTGGACCGGGGAGCTGTTTTTT
- TRBJ2-6 - TRBV11-2 CASTKVEGLGVSGANVLTF TGTGCCAGCACAAAAGTGGAGGGTCTGGGGGTCTCTGGGGCCAACGTCCTGACTTTC
- TRBJ2-3 - TRBV5-1 CASRRGNVPDTDTQYF TGCGCCAGCAGGAGGGGGAACGTCCCCGACACAGATACGCAGTATTTT
- TRBJ2-7 - TRBV18 CASSPTSGGVIWDEQYF TGTGCCAGCTCACCCACGAGTGGAGGGGTCATCTGGGACGAGCAGTACTTC
- TRBJ1-1 - TRBV7-2 CASSLVLSQWMNTEAFF TGTGCCAGCAGCTTGGTCCTTAGTCAGTGGATGAACACTGAAGCTTTCTTT
- TRBJ1-2 - TRBV6-2/TRBV6-3 CASSYLAGEYGYTF TGTGCCAGCAGTTACTTGGCAGGAGAGTATGGCTACACCTTC
TRBD2 TRBJ2-2 - TRBV7-9 CAGGGAGELFF TGTGCCGGCGGGGGAGCCGGGGAGCTGTTTTTT
TRBD1 TRBJ2-1 - TRBV7-6 CASSLGAGGVLGEQFF TGTGCCAGCAGCTTAGGTGCAGGGGGCGTTTTAGGTGAGCAGTTCTTC
- TRBJ2-3 - TRBV4-1 CASSQARDSRSTDTQYF TGCGCCAGCAGCCAAGCACGGGACTCCAGAAGCACAGATACGCAGTATTTT
TRBD2 TRBJ2-7 - TRBV9 CASSTLAGEYEQYF TGTGCCAGCAGCACACTAGCGGGAGAGTACGAGCAGTACTTC
- TRBJ2-1 once TRBV7-9 CASSLPGTSYNEQFF TGTGCCAGCAGCTTACCGGGTACTTCCTACAATGAGCAGTTCTTC
- TRBJ2-1 - TRBV4-1 CASSHLDWGEQFF TGCGCCAGCAGCCACCTTGACTGGGGTGAGCAGTTCTTC
- TRBJ1-1 few TRBV27 CASSPPGRPETEAFF TGTGCCAGCAGTCCCCCAGGGCGGCCGGAGACTGAAGCTTTCTTT
- TRBJ1-2 - TRBV19 CASNPSRTYGYTF TGTGCCAGTAACCCCAGCAGGACCTATGGCTACACCTTC
TRBD1 TRBJ1-1 - TRBV7-8 CASSTRQGTRGTEAFF TGTGCCAGCAGCACCCGACAGGGAACCCGGGGCACTGAAGCTTTCTTT
- TRBJ2-1 - TRBV9 CASSVVSSPTGSEQFF TGTGCCAGCAGCGTAGTCTCTAGCCCAACGGGGAGTGAGCAGTTCTTC
- TRBJ1-3 - TRBV5-1 CASSLERPGSGNTIYF TGCGCCAGCAGCTTAGAACGACCGGGCTCCGGAAACACCATATATTTT
TRBD1 TRBJ1-1 - TRBV30 CAWSDPGTGRNTEAFF TGTGCCTGGAGTGACCCCGGGACAGGGAGGAACACTGAAGCTTTCTTT
TRBD2 TRBJ2-1 - TRBV18 CASSAGLAGDNEQFF TGTGCCAGCTCAGCGGGACTAGCGGGGGACAATGAGCAGTTCTTC
TRBD2 TRBJ2-7 - TRBV7-8 CASSLGPSGNSYEQYF TGTGCCAGCAGCTTAGGTCCTAGCGGGAACTCCTACGAGCAGTACTTC
- TRBJ1-3 - TRBV9 CASSVGESGNTIYF TGTGCCAGCAGCGTAGGAGAGTCCGGAAACACCATATATTTT
TRBD1 TRBJ1-2 - TRBV19 CASSLENRGPSFDGYTF TGTGCCAGTAGTCTTGAGAACAGGGGGCCCTCTTTCGATGGCTACACCTTC
TRBD1 TRBJ1-2 - TRBV4-3 CASSFGTGAYGYTF TGCGCCAGCAGCTTCGGGACAGGGGCCTATGGCTACACCTTC
- TRBJ1-1 - TRBV2 CASSVQGSNTEAFF TGTGCCAGCAGTGTTCAGGGTTCCAACACTGAAGCTTTCTTT
TRBD1 TRBJ2-1 - TRBV12-3/TRBV12-4 CASSLRQGDEQFF TGTGCCAGCAGTTTGAGGCAGGGGGATGAGCAGTTCTTC
- TRBJ2-7 once TRBV6-1 CASSDRGHEQYF TGTGCCAGCAGTGACAGGGGCCACGAGCAGTACTTC
- TRBJ2-5 once TRBV30 CAWSVLRPGFQETQYF TGTGCCTGGAGTGTACTCCGGCCAGGGTTCCAAGAGACCCAGTACTTC
TRBD2 TRBJ2-5 - TRBV14 CASSQGAGTKYF TGTGCCAGCAGCCAAGGAGCCGGGACTAAGTACTTC